These 8 T cell receptor beta chains originate from one sample sequenced in a study of cytomegalovirus exposure and HLA in healthy donors (dated by TCRdb to 2016 to 2017). The protocol used for the library was the immunoSEQ multiplex PCR assay. For the multiplex PCR, a mixture combining 60 forward primers for TCR Vbeta segments and 13 reverse primers for TCR Jbeta segments was used. As stored in TCRdb, this immuneACCESS dataset retains in-frame rearrangements with V and J assigned. A fraction of the clones does not appear; measured against another copy, unresolved V genes explain less than half of the discrepancy, and the remainder lacks a known reason. In this sample the table shows over 85,000 clones, approximately 79% of which occur a single time. The ten biggest clones cover about 4% of the sample. The sample consisted of PBMCs. These receptors all come from a woman aged 40 to 50 in good health and CMV-seronegative.

The gene calls are TRBV19 and TRBJ1-5; 8 bases align to TRBD1. Germline V CDR1 and CDR2: LNHDA, SQIVND (reference sequence). The V and J ends lost 5 bases and 7 bases, in that order; junction bases with no gene match: 13. This CDR3 region has 16 residues. CDR3 sequence reads: CASSDLRTGRAQPQHF. The CDR3 bases are TGTGCCAGTAGTGATCTTAGGACAGGGAGGGCCCAGCCCCAGCATTTT.

In nucleotides, the CDR3 is TGTGCCAGCAGTCCAGACAGTGTGAACACTGAAGCTTTCTTT. This gives the protein CASSPDSVNTEAFF. The chain couples TRBV6-5 to TRBJ1-1; possible D gene TRBD1, 5 bases. Trimming stripped 5 bases from V and 0 bases from J, with 10 bases between. This CDR3 region has 14 residues. Per germline, CDR1 MNHEY and CDR2 SVGAGI.

This clone has a handful of counts. The chain is built from TRBV5-1 and TRBJ1-6; maybe TRBD1 (6 bases). The CDR3 is 13 amino acids. V shed 3 bases and J shed 10 bases, with 11 bases lying between them. Germline V CDR1 and CDR2: SGHRS, YFSETQ. The CDR3 DNA reads TGCGCCAGCAGCTGGGACACACAATCACCCCTCCACTTT. Translating gives CASSWDTQSPLHF.

The CDR3 bases are TGTGCCAGCAGCTTGGGACAGGGAAAATACAATGAGCAGTTCTTC. It is translated as CASSLGQGKYNEQFF. The chain carries TRBV5-4 and TRBJ2-1, with 7 bases aligning to TRBD1. From germline, CDR1 is SGHNT and CDR2 YYREEE (reference sequence). J lost 4 bases, V lost 0 bases, and 4 bases had no gene match. There are 15 residues in the CDR3. The whole variable domain, remainder taken from reference TRBV5-4 and TRBJ2-1, is ETGVTQSPTHLIKTRGQQVTLRCSSQSGHNTVSWYQQALGQGPQFIFQYYREEENGRGNFPPRFSGLQFPNYSSELNVNALELDDSALYLCASSLGQGKYNEQFFGPGTRLTVL.

J is TRBJ1-1 and V is TRBV6-1, with a tentative D call TRBD1 (6 bases). CDR3 length equals 14 residues. CDR1 MNHNS and CDR2 SASEGT come from the germline V gene. Between the trimmed V and J ends, which lost 2 bases and 4 bases, there was a span of 11 bases. The CDR3 spells CASSEWKGVTEAFF. Written as DNA, the CDR3 is TGTGCCAGCAGTGAATGGAAGGGGGTCACTGAAGCTTTCTTT.

The table lists this clone with a count of one. The chain links TRBV7-8 to TRBJ1-5; 7 bases map to TRBD1. Germline loops: CDR1 SGHVS, CDR2 FQNEAQ. The ends lost 5 bases at V and 7 bases at J; junction bases unmatched: 8. The CDR3 consists of 14 residues. For the CDR3, the DNA is TGTGCCAGCAGCCCCGACAGGGCAAGACAGCCCCAGCATTTT. This codes for CASSPDRARQPQHF.

This chain connects TRBV4-3 to TRBJ1-5, with D hard to call. The V gene lost 0 bases and the J gene lost 4 bases, with 7 bases spanning the gap. This CDR3 comprises 14 residues. Germline CDR1 and CDR2: LGHNA and YSLEER. CDR3 DNA sequence: TGCGCCAGCAGCCAAGATACAGCTAATCAGCCCCAGCATTTT. It is translated as CASSQDTANQPQHF.

The chain combines TRBV30 with TRBJ1-6; 7 positions agree with TRBD1. In germline, CDR1 is GTSNPN, CDR2 SVGIG (reference sequence). The CDR3 has 16 residues. J lost 8 bases, V lost 6 bases, and 16 bases had no gene match. The DNA of the CDR3 is TGTGCCTGCCGTTGGGAAGGGGGCTGGGTAGATTCACCCCTCCACTTT. Translating it yields CACRWEGGWVDSPLHF.